The next 26 T cell receptor beta chains were all read from a single sample in a study of beta chain features in type 1 diabetes. Overall study findings and caveats: People with Type 1 diabetes carried modestly yet significantly shorter TCRB CDR3s in all four CD4+ subsets.

These TCRs are of unknown antigen specificity. Every bit of the isolated RNA underwent reverse transcription, so sequencing read expressed TCRB transcripts. Profiled with immunoSEQ multiplex PCR; TCRdb holds only in-frame clones, not every one. In the table there are about 99,000 clones, 25% to 35% of which are singletons. Sequencing was performed on central memory CD4+ T cells from blood. These receptor sequences come from a woman between 18 and 29 years old with type 1 diabetes.

This chain uses TRBV5-1 with TRBJ1-3; 10 nucleotides match TRBD1. Germline values: CDR1 SGHRS, CDR2 YFSETQ. The CDR3 sequence is 18 residues long. With 4 bases clipped from V and 1 base from J, the junction kept 11 bases outside the gene matches. CDR3 nucleotides: TGCGCCAGCAGCCAAGGGACAGGGGCTGCTGGATCTGGAAACACCATATATTTT. Its protein product is CASSQGTGAAGSGNTIYF. The full variable domain, in which reference TRBV5-1 and TRBJ1-3 provide the parts outside the CDR3, is KAGVTQTPRYLIKTRGQQVTLSCSPISGHRSVSWYQQTPGQGLQFLFEYFSETQRNKGNFPGRFSGRQFSNSRSEMNVSTLELGDSALYLCASSQGTGAAGSGNTIYFGEGSWLTVV.

The sample holds a few counts of this clone. The chain carries TRBV2 and TRBJ1-2, with 10 bases lining up with TRBD1. Germline V gene data show CDR1 as SNHLY and CDR2 as FYNNEI. After removal of 11 bases from V and 7 bases from J, the junction contained 10 bases not matched to a gene. The CDR3 spans 13 residues. CDR3 nucleotide sequence: TGTGCCGACGGGGGACAGGGGTATGGTGGCTACACCTTC. Protein product: CADGGQGYGGYTF.

This sequence joins TRBV5-6 and TRBJ2-1, with a possible D match to TRBD1 (5 bases). The CDR3 runs to 15 residues. V lost 4 bases and J 0 bases, leaving 11 bases between the germline ends. The V gene's germline CDR1 is SGHDT and CDR2 YYEEEE. The CDR3 reads CASSHWGDSYNEQFF. CDR3 sequence (DNA): TGTGCCAGCAGCCACTGGGGCGACTCCTACAATGAGCAGTTCTTC.

The chain uses TRBV7-9 and TRBJ1-1; 8 bases fit TRBD1. Germline CDR1 and CDR2: SEHNR and FQNEAQ (reference sequence). Unmatched junction bases numbered 4, after V lost 8 bases and J lost 2 bases. The CDR3 covers 13 residues. The CDR3 DNA is TGTGCCAGCGACAGGGGCCTTAACACTGAAGCTTTCTTT. Its translation: CASDRGLNTEAFF.

The chain employs TRBV2 and TRBJ2-3; weak D call: TRBD2 (5 bases). Trimming shortened V by 3 bases and J by 8 bases, and 12 bases separated the two germline ends. The V gene's germline CDR1 is SNHLY and CDR2 FYNNEI. The CDR3 consists of 13 residues. CDR3 sequence reads: CASSEGEEFTQYF. The CDR3 coding sequence is TGTGCCAGCAGTGAGGGAGAAGAGTTTACGCAGTATTTT.

This sequence joins TRBV29-1 and TRBJ2-3; D is perhaps TRBD1 (5 bases). The V end lost 6 bases, the J end lost 3 bases, and 16 bases lay between the germline ends. CDR1 SQVTM and CDR2 ANQGSEA come from the germline V gene. There are 14 residues in the CDR3. Here the CDR3 reads CSVAAGAPTDTQYF. In DNA, the CDR3 is TGCAGCGTGGCCGCTGGGGCCCCTACAGATACGCAGTATTTT.

This clone was observed a few times. The rearrangement links TRBV28 to TRBJ1-1; D is unclear. The germline V and J ends were trimmed by 3 bases and 9 bases, with 14 bases remaining between them. The CDR3 is 13 amino acids. Germline V CDR1 and CDR2: MDHEN, SYDVKM. As DNA, the CDR3 is TGTGCCAGCAGTTTCACCCCCCGGTTTCAAGCTTTCTTT. Its translation is CASSFTPRFQAFF.

CDR3 in DNA: TGTGCCAGCAGCTTAGAAGGGTGGCAGGGAACCGGTGGCTACACCTTC. This translates into CASSLEGWQGTGGYTF. The chain joins TRBV7-2 to TRBJ1-2; TRBD1 is a possible D gene (5 bases). The length of the CDR3 is 16 residues. Germline V gene data show CDR1 as SGHTA and CDR2 as FQGNSA. V lost 1 base and J lost 7, with 19 bases in between.

The chain uses TRBV15 and TRBJ1-4; D remains ambiguous. The CDR3 is 13 residues long. V lost 5 bases, J lost 4 bases, and 8 bases lay in between. Germline CDR1 reads LNHNV; CDR2 reads YYDKDF (reference sequence). CDR3 loop: CATSRRSNEKLFF. The CDR3 region has the DNA TGTGCCACCAGCCGACGGAGTAATGAAAAACTGTTTTTT. Together with reference TRBV15 and TRBJ1-4, the CDR3 gives the full variable domain: DAMVIQNPRYQVTQFGKPVTLSCSQTLNHNVMYWYQQKSSQAPKLLFHYYDKDFNNEADTPDNFQSRRPNTSFCFLDIRSPGLGDTAMYLCATSRRSNEKLFFGSGTQLSVL.

This clone was seen more than once but under ten times. The chain carries TRBV5-1 and TRBJ2-5; possibly TRBD2 for D (5 bases). The CDR3 runs 17 residues. The germline V gene has CDR1 SGHRS and CDR2 YFSETQ. With 1 base removed from V and 5 bases from J, the gap between germline ends came to 21 bases. CDR3 in amino acids: CASSLMVADLRRETQYF. For the CDR3, the DNA is TGCGCCAGCAGCTTGATGGTCGCAGATCTGAGGAGGGAGACCCAGTACTTC.

This clone was seen only once. The CDR3 region is CAISESARGYTGELFF. CDR3 coding DNA: TGTGCCATCAGTGAGTCTGCCAGGGGATACACCGGGGAGCTGTTTTTT. J is TRBJ2-2 and V is TRBV10-3; perhaps TRBD1 as D (6 bases). Trimming cost V 0 bases and J 3 bases, with 11 bases left between them. From germline, CDR1 is ENHRY and CDR2 SYGVKD. CDR3 length: 16 residues.

V gene TRBV7-2 combines with J gene TRBJ2-1, with TRBD2 identical over 7 bases. This CDR3 has 14 amino acids. V lost 1 base and J lost 7; bases outside the gene matches: 4. Germline CDR1 reads SGHTA; CDR2 reads FQGNSA. Written as DNA, the CDR3 is TGTGCCAGCAGCTTAGACCGGACTAGTAATGAGCAGTTCTTC. Its translation: CASSLDRTSNEQFF.

In its sample, this clone was seen a few times. The V gene is TRBV20-1, the J gene TRBJ1-2, with TRBD1 as a possible D gene (6 bases). V gave up 7 bases and J gave up 14 bases, with 17 bases separating them. CDR1 is DFQATT, CDR2 SNEGSKA, per germline (reference sequence). CDR3 size: 10 residues. The CDR3 DNA reads as TGCAGTGTACAGGGTCAAATCTCTACCTTC. This translates into CSVQGQISTF.

The chain couples TRBV15 to TRBJ1-2; TRBD1 matches at 8 bases. The CDR3 runs to 16 residues. Germline V gene lookup returns CDR1 LNHNV and CDR2 YYDKDF (reference sequence). Trimming took 6 bases from V and 3 from J; bases not matched to a gene: 12. CDR3 coding DNA: TGTGCCACCAGTGGGAGTTCAGGGGGCGTTTACTATGGCTACACCTTC. Residues: CATSGSSGGVYYGYTF. The full variable domain, with the rest looked up from reference TRBV15 and TRBJ1-2, is DAMVIQNPRYQVTQFGKPVTLSCSQTLNHNVMYWYQQKSSQAPKLLFHYYDKDFNNEADTPDNFQSRRPNTSFCFLDIRSPGLGDTAMYLCATSGSSGGVYYGYTFGSGTRLTVV.

This clone occurred a few times. This sequence joins TRBV28 and TRBJ2-7; D unresolved. V lost 5 bases and J lost 7, with 9 bases in between. Germline V gives CDR1 MDHEN, CDR2 SYDVKM. The CDR3 extends over 11 amino acids. CDR3: CASSLLREQYF. The CDR3 coding sequence is TGTGCCAGCAGTCTCCTCAGGGAGCAGTACTTC.

The DNA for the CDR3 is TGTGCCAGCAGCTTTATCGCGGGGGGAGGGGCCGGGGAGCTGTTTTTT. Translated: CASSFIAGGGAGELFF. This chain uses TRBV5-4 with TRBJ2-2; the match to TRBD2 covers 8 bases. The CDR3 totals 16 residues. Germline CDR1 SGHNT, CDR2 YYREEE (reference sequence). V shed 2 bases and J 6 bases; nucleotides not matched to a gene: 9.

This clone occurred a few times. This chain connects TRBV7-2 to TRBJ1-2; D unclear. Germline V gene sequence: CDR1 SGHTA, CDR2 FQGNSA. The CDR3 length is 13 residues. Trimming shortened V by 0 bases and J by 7 bases, and 9 bases separated the two germline ends. The CDR3 sequence: CASSLAPRAGYTF. CDR3 DNA sequence: TGTGCCAGCAGCTTAGCCCCGCGGGCTGGCTACACCTTC.

This clone was picked up a small number of times. The chain employs TRBV18 and TRBJ1-2; 7 nucleotides line up with TRBD1. Germline CDR1 is KGHSH and CDR2 is LQKENI. V lost 1 base to trimming and J lost 2 bases; unmatched junction nucleotides: 7. CDR3 size: 16 residues. CDR3 bases: TGTGCCAGCTCACCACATCCGCCGGGACAGAACTATGGCTACACCTTC. Residues: CASSPHPPGQNYGYTF.

The rearrangement uses TRBV28 and TRBJ2-3; D gene ambiguous. CDR1 and CDR2 from the germline V gene are MDHEN and SYDVKM. Deletions cut 6 bases from V and 2 bases from J, with 6 bases between. The CDR3 length is 12 residues. CDR3 in amino acids: CASSQYTDTQYF. Written as DNA, the CDR3 is TGTGCCAGCAGCCAGTACACAGATACGCAGTATTTT.

V and J are TRBV6-5 and TRBJ1-1; TRBD1 might be the D (5 bases). Per the germline V gene, CDR1 is MNHEY and CDR2 is SVGAGI. This CDR3 spans 15 amino acids. V lost 7 bases and J 1 base, leaving 16 bases between the germline ends. CDR3 in DNA: TGTGCCAGCACCACACGGGCTCAGGGGAACACTGAAGCTTTCTTT. Translated, it gives CASTTRAQGNTEAFF.

This clone was recorded a few times. The J gene is TRBJ1-1, the V gene TRBV7-3; no reliable D call. V was shortened by 3 bases and J by 3 bases, with 8 bases between the two germline ends. Germline loops: CDR1 SGHTA, CDR2 FQGTGA. The CDR3 length is 13 residues. CDR3 sequence: CASSFTRDTEAFF. The CDR3, as DNA: TGTGCCAGCAGCTTCACTCGCGACACTGAAGCTTTCTTT.

The gene calls are TRBV7-9 and TRBJ1-1; maybe TRBD1 (5 bases). V was cut by 7 bases and J by 0 bases, with 15 bases left in between. There are 15 residues in the CDR3. The germline gives CDR1 SEHNR, CDR2 FQNEAQ (reference sequence). The CDR3 coding sequence is TGTGCCAGCACCCGGGGGGAGTGGGTGAACACTGAAGCTTTCTTT. Protein: CASTRGEWVNTEAFF.

The chain has TRBV5-6 and TRBJ2-5; 9 nucleotides agree with TRBD2. The V segment lost 4 bases and the J segment 1 base; nucleotides outside the gene matches: 14. The CDR3 is 18 amino acids. The germline V gene has CDR1 SGHDT and CDR2 YYEEEE. In DNA, the CDR3 is TGTGCCAGCAGCGACCTATCGAGGGGGCGGGAGGGCCAAGAGACCCAGTACTTC. It translates to CASSDLSRGREGQETQYF.

V gene TRBV25-1 combines with J gene TRBJ2-3, with TRBD2 identical over 10 bases. The germline V gene encodes CDR1 MGHDK and CDR2 SYGVNS. The CDR3 covers 16 residues. Trimming took 6 bases from V and 6 from J; bases not matched to a gene: 12. The CDR3 is CASSDPSGRGRDTQYF. The CDR3 DNA is TGTGCCAGCAGCGATCCGAGCGGGAGGGGGAGGGATACGCAGTATTTT.

The V and J genes are TRBV7-2 and TRBJ2-2, with TRBD1 as a possible D gene (6 bases). The CDR3 is 14 residues long. With 5 bases removed from V and 3 bases from J, the gap between germline ends came to 10 bases. Germline lookup yields CDR1 SGHTA and CDR2 FQGNSA. CDR3 region: CASSADSYTGELFF. CDR3 DNA sequence: TGTGCCAGCAGCGCGGACAGCTACACCGGGGAGCTGTTTTTT.

The DNA for the CDR3 is TGCGCCAGCAGCAGGTCGGGGGTGTACAATGAGCAGTTCTTC. It codes for CASSRSGVYNEQFF. This chain joins TRBV5-1 and TRBJ2-1, with a tentative D call TRBD2 (6 bases). Trimming cost V 4 bases and J 4 bases, with 12 bases left between them. There are 14 residues in the CDR3. Per the germline V gene, CDR1 is SGHRS and CDR2 is YFSETQ.